The following is a T cell receptor beta chain sequence with its context. Its antigen is currently unknown. The data were obtained in a study of identical twins. The study's findings and limits: Its conclusions, products of cross-sectional statistical analysis, did not come from following the same donors. Invariant T cells like MAIT and iNKT could partly confound the zero-insertion analyses.

Each donor was a healthy Caucasian. Unique molecular identifiers were present on the cDNA, and a universal primer site came from template switching. TCRdb re-called the 5' RACE reads with MiXCR, one entry per CDR3 protein. Altogether 300,000 to 350,000 distinct CDR3 sequences are present, 9% to 15% being singletons, with the ten largest covering 7.2%. Separately, the same data were catalogued under a study of yellow fever vaccine responses in identical twins.

Specimen: CD8+ T cells sorted from blood. The sequence was obtained from a woman in her late teens or twenties in good health.

The CDR3 DNA reads TGCAGCGTCCTCCGAACAGGGGACGGGGAGCAGTACTTC. Its protein is CSVLRTGDGEQYF. The chain is built from TRBV29-1 and TRBJ2-7; 7 bases match TRBD1. The germline V gene has CDR1 SQVTM and CDR2 ANQGSEA. With 6 bases clipped from V and 7 bases from J, the junction kept 12 bases outside the gene matches. This CDR3 contains 13 residues.